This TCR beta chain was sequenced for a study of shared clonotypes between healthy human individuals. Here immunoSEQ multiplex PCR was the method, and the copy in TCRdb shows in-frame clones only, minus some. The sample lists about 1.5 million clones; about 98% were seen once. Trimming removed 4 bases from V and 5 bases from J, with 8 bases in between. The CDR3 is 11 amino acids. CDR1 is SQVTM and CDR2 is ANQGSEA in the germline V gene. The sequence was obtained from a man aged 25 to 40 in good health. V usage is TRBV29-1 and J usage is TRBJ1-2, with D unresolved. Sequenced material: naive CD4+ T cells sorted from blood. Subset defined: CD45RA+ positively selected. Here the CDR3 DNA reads TGCAGCGTTGTAAACCTTTATGGCTACACCTTC. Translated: CSVVNLYGYTF.